The clone carrying this T cell receptor beta chain was detected a few times. Measured with immunoSEQ multiplex PCR; TCRdb has only the in-frame clones, and not every one. Of about 160,000 clones listed, 80% to 90% are singletons. The V segment lost 5 bases and the J segment 5 bases; nucleotides outside the gene matches: 13. Germline V CDR1 and CDR2: SEHNR, FQNEAQ (reference sequence). CDR3 length: 16 amino acids. The data were taken from a study of blood T cell repertoires in COVID-19. Across the study: Collection of acute and convalescent COVID-19 samples took place in the United States, Italy and Spain. T cells, B-cell-depleted T cells, or PBMCs provided the cDNA or gDNA that served as material.

The Seattle patients, enrolled during active infection, were followed longitudinally. The rearrangement joins TRBV7-9 to TRBJ2-7; 9 nucleotides line up with TRBD2. This TCR derives from a man between 18 and 29 years old with COVID-19, enrolled during active disease. Input material: peripheral blood. CDR3 nucleotide sequence: TGTGCCAGCAGCCCAAGTTATAGCGGGAGATTCGACGAGCAGTACTTC. The encoded protein is CASSPSYSGRFDEQYF. The variable domain in full, with the rest retrieved from reference TRBV7-9 and TRBJ2-7, is DTGVSQNPRHKITKRGQNVTFRCDPISEHNRLYWYRQTLGQGPEFLTYFQNEAQLEKSRLLSDRFSAERPKGSFSTLEIQRTEQGDSAMYLCASSPSYSGRFDEQYFGPGTRLTVT.